The next 21 T cell receptor beta chains were all read from a single sample in a study of cytomegalovirus exposure and HLA in healthy donors. 13 Jbeta primers and 60 Vbeta primers were used for the PCR. Clones were read by immunoSEQ multiplex PCR, and TCRdb kept only the in-frame ones, dropping some. Of under 150,000 clones listed, approximately 80% were seen once; the top ten hold around 3.5%. Sequenced material: PBMCs. All receptors come from a man aged 30 to 39 in good health and CMV-seronegative.

V is TRBV30 and J is TRBJ2-3; 14 bases match TRBD2. The CDR3 consists of 18 residues. The trim removed 3 bases at V and 0 bases at J, leaving 8 bases unmatched. The germline CDR1 and CDR2 sequences are GTSNPN and SVGIG (reference sequence). The DNA of the CDR3 is TGTGCCTGGAGCGCCGGGACTAGCGGGGGTTTTAGCACAGATACGCAGTATTTT. This encodes CAWSAGTSGGFSTDTQYF.

CDR3 sequence reads: CASSRDNSGTGELFF. In nucleotides, the CDR3 is TGCGCCAGCAGCCGGGACAATTCGGGTACCGGGGAGCTGTTTTTT. The genes are TRBV5-1 and TRBJ2-2, with D perhaps TRBD1 (6 bases). The germline CDR1 and CDR2 sequences are SGHRS and YFSETQ. With 4 bases removed from V and 5 bases from J, the gap between germline ends came to 15 bases. This CDR3 is 15 amino acids long.

The V call is TRBV9, the J call TRBJ1-6, with D unclear. Germline-derived CDR1 and CDR2 are SGDLS and YYNGEE. With 1 base removed from V and 0 bases from J, the gap between germline ends came to 23 bases. The CDR3 is 21 residues long. As DNA, the CDR3 is TGTGCCAGCAGCGTAAGACCGGGCCTGGACCGTGGGAGCTCCTATAATTCACCCCTCCACTTT. Translation gives CASSVRPGLDRGSSYNSPLHF. Full variable domain (outside the CDR3, taken from reference TRBV9 and TRBJ1-6): DSGVTQTPKHLITATGQRVTLRCSPRSGDLSVYWYQQSLDQGLQFLIQYYNGEERAKGNILERFSAQQFPDLHSELNLSSLELGDSALYFCASSVRPGLDRGSSYNSPLHFGNGTRLTVT.

The CDR3 is CASGGETGVDNQPQHF. In nucleotides, the CDR3 is TGTGCCAGCGGCGGAGAAACAGGGGTGGATAATCAGCCCCAGCATTTT. The chain recombines TRBV7-9 with TRBJ1-5, with 7 positions matching TRBD1. Trimming cost V 8 bases and J 4 bases; bases outside gene matches: 14. Germline V gene lookup returns CDR1 SEHNR and CDR2 FQNEAQ (reference sequence). The CDR3 totals 16 residues.

V gene TRBV29-1 combines with J gene TRBJ2-7, with 7 bases that match TRBD2. CDR1 is SQVTM and CDR2 is ANQGSEA in the germline V gene. CDR3 length: 12 residues. J gave up 3 bases and V 7 bases, and 6 bases lay outside the gene matches. The CDR3 is CSGGASGYEQYF. The CDR3 DNA sequence: TGCAGCGGAGGGGCTAGCGGCTACGAGCAGTACTTC.

The J gene is TRBJ2-5, the V gene TRBV5-1, with unresolved D. The germline CDR1 and CDR2 sequences are SGHRS and YFSETQ. Between the trimmed V and J ends, which lost 0 bases and 1 base, there was a span of 10 bases. CDR3 length: 15 amino acids. The CDR3 protein is CASSLAMAVQETQYF. The CDR3 bases are TGCGCCAGCAGCTTGGCCATGGCAGTCCAAGAGACCCAGTACTTC.

The rearrangement uses TRBV6-1 and TRBJ2-3, with D tentatively TRBD1 (5 bases). The V end was cut by 1 base, the J end by 1 base, with 9 bases between. This CDR3 contains 15 residues. CDR1 is MNHNS, CDR2 SASEGT, per germline. This CDR3 is CASSEEDKRTDTQYF. In DNA form, the CDR3 reads TGTGCCAGCAGTGAAGAGGACAAACGCACAGATACGCAGTATTTT.

The chain carries TRBV5-4 and TRBJ2-1, with D possibly being TRBD1 (5 bases). The V and J ends lost 4 bases and 7 bases respectively, with 15 bases between them. Per germline, CDR1 SGHNT and CDR2 YYREEE (reference sequence). This CDR3 is built from 14 residues. The DNA for the CDR3 is TGTGCCAGCAGCATTGCAACAAGGGGAAATGAGCAGTTCTTC. Its translation: CASSIATRGNEQFF.

This clone showed up just once. The chain recombines TRBV7-9 with TRBJ1-3, with D possibly matching TRBD1 (6 bases). The CDR3 covers 14 residues. The germline V gene encodes CDR1 SEHNR and CDR2 FQNEAQ (reference sequence). Trimming left V 3 bases short and J 4 bases short, with 10 bases between. DNA for the CDR3: TGTGCCAGCAGCTTTCCAGGGGAAGGAAACACCATATATTTT. Translated: CASSFPGEGNTIYF.

This clone was seen only a few times. The V gene is TRBV6-6, the J gene TRBJ1-1; 7 positions agree with TRBD1. V lost 7 bases and J lost 4; bases outside the gene matches: 12. The CDR3 has 15 residues. From germline, CDR1 is MNHNY and CDR2 SVGAGI (reference sequence). CDR3 in amino acids: CASTPPTGVPTEAFF. The CDR3 DNA reads as TGTGCCAGCACCCCTCCCACAGGGGTCCCCACTGAAGCTTTCTTT.

This chain uses TRBV30 with TRBJ1-2; D unresolved. The V gene's germline CDR1 is GTSNPN and CDR2 SVGIG (reference sequence). The CDR3 spans 11 residues. Trimming removed 0 bases from V and 13 bases from J, with 12 bases in between. This CDR3 reads CAWSVGGFLTF. CDR3 nucleotide sequence: TGTGCCTGGAGTGTAGGAGGATTTCTCACCTTC.

This chain links TRBV7-2 with TRBJ1-1; TRBD1 is a possible D gene (6 bases). The V gene lost 5 bases and the J gene lost 1 base, with 17 bases spanning the gap. Per germline, CDR1 SGHTA and CDR2 FQGNSA. The CDR3 sequence is 16 residues long. CDR3 protein: CASSPGTYRANTEAFF. In DNA, the CDR3 is TGTGCCAGCAGCCCCGGGACATATAGGGCGAACACTGAAGCTTTCTTT.

The V and J genes are TRBV10-3 and TRBJ2-2, with TRBD1 matching 8 bases. Germline loops: CDR1 ENHRY, CDR2 SYGVKD. With 7 bases clipped from V and 1 base from J, the junction kept 8 bases outside the gene matches. CDR3 length: 16 residues. CDR3 sequence: CAITGSGTGNTGELFF. The CDR3 coding sequence is TGTGCCATCACAGGATCCGGGACAGGGAACACCGGGGAGCTGTTTTTT.

This clone was picked up a small number of times. The V and J genes are TRBV6-5 and TRBJ2-5; a weak D match, TRBD1 (6 bases). This CDR3 spans 13 amino acids. Germline V gene sequence: CDR1 MNHEY, CDR2 SVGAGI. The V gene lost 7 bases and the J gene lost 5 bases, with 14 bases spanning the gap. CDR3: CASTSPGVETQYF. CDR3 bases: TGTGCCAGCACCTCCCCAGGGGTTGAGACCCAGTACTTC.

The rearrangement links TRBV7-2 to TRBJ2-7, with TRBD2 identical over 12 bases. Germline V lookup: CDR1 SGHTA, CDR2 FQGNSA. The ends lost 4 bases at V and 4 bases at J; junction bases unmatched: 14. This CDR3 contains 18 residues. DNA of the CDR3: TGTGCCAGCAGCTCCCCGACTAGCGGGGGAGTCTCAGGGTACGAGCAGTACTTC. Translating gives CASSSPTSGGVSGYEQYF.

The J gene is TRBJ1-2, the V gene TRBV18; 8 nucleotides match TRBD1. The J segment lost 6 bases and the V segment lost 2 bases, leaving 2 bases of the junction unmatched. The CDR3 is 13 residues long. Germline-derived CDR1 and CDR2 are KGHSH and LQKENI. The CDR3 loop reads CASSPLQGDGYTF. CDR3 sequence (DNA): TGTGCCAGCTCACCATTACAGGGGGATGGCTACACCTTC.

The chain links TRBV2 to TRBJ2-7; the D gene is possibly TRBD2 (6 bases). Germline V gene lookup returns CDR1 SNHLY and CDR2 FYNNEI. Trimming shortened V by 10 bases and J by 4 bases, and 17 bases separated the two germline ends. The CDR3 totals 13 residues. The CDR3 spells CATQSGDSYEQYF. CDR3 DNA: TGTGCCACCCAGTCCGGGGACTCTTACGAGCAGTACTTC.

The chain couples TRBV27 to TRBJ2-7; 7 bases agree with TRBD1. CDR1 and CDR2 from the germline V gene are MNHEY and SMNVEV (reference sequence). This CDR3 has 14 residues. The ends lost 5 bases at V and 5 bases at J; junction bases unmatched: 9. The CDR3 DNA reads as TGTGCCAGCAGTGCCGGGACAGCCGGGGACGAGCAGTACTTC. This translates into CASSAGTAGDEQYF.

The chain couples TRBV27 to TRBJ2-7; 7 positions match TRBD1. Germline lookup yields CDR1 MNHEY and CDR2 SMNVEV (reference sequence). The CDR3 contains 19 residues. V was clipped by 5 bases and J by 1 base; unmatched bases: 20. The CDR3 here is CASSPRLAGQATVSYEQYF. The CDR3 DNA sequence: TGTGCCAGCAGTCCCCGTCTCGCCGGACAGGCTACGGTGTCCTACGAGCAGTACTTC.

This chain connects TRBV6-5 to TRBJ1-4; a weak D match, TRBD1 (6 bases). The CDR3 sequence is 15 residues long. Germline CDR1 is MNHEY and CDR2 is SVGAGI. The germline V and J ends were trimmed by 6 bases and 8 bases, with 19 bases remaining between them. CDR3 bases: TGTGCCAGCAGCCGAGAAGGGGGATTTGAAGAAAAACTGTTTTTT. The encoded protein is CASSREGGFEEKLFF.

J is TRBJ1-2 and V is TRBV11-2; D is undetermined. Germline CDR1 reads SGHAT; CDR2 reads FQNNGV. The CDR3 has 15 residues. Trimming removed 5 bases at V and 0 bases at J, with 13 bases between. This chain's CDR3 is CASSVLGGANYGYTF. CDR3 bases: TGTGCCAGCAGCGTCTTAGGAGGAGCTAACTATGGCTACACCTTC.